This T cell receptor (beta chain) was captured in a study of T cells after yellow fever vaccination. Background on the study: Researchers used SMART-Seq v4 Ultra Low Input to prepare fractions that had low cell numbers.

In TCRdb, the 5' RACE reads were re-called with MiXCR into one record per CDR3 protein. Altogether around 550,000 distinct CDR3 sequences are present, 15% to 20% being singletons, with the ten largest covering over 11%. This clonotype was counted between two and nine times. This CDR3 has 14 residues. The V gene lost 3 bases and the J gene lost 4 bases, with 16 bases spanning the gap. Germline V lookup: CDR1 DFQATT, CDR2 SNEGSKA (reference sequence). Material: PBMCs, obtained 15 days after the yellow fever booster vaccination. This sequence was found in a man aged 25-45 years who received the YFV17D yellow fever vaccine. J is TRBJ2-7 and V is TRBV20-1, with D maybe TRBD1 (7 bases). The CDR3 nucleotides read TGCAGTGCTAGCCCAGGGGGGCGTTCGTACGAGCAGTACTTC. Translation: CSASPGGRSYEQYF.